This entry lists 14 T cell receptor beta chains sequenced from one sample in a study of blood T cell repertoires in COVID-19. Clones were read by immunoSEQ multiplex PCR, and TCRdb kept only the in-frame ones, dropping some. The table has 400,000 to 450,000 clones, around 89% seen once. Sequenced input: PBMCs or T cells enriched from blood (not recorded which). The receptors were gathered from a man aged 25 to 45 who had recovered from COVID-19.

V and J are TRBV28 and TRBJ2-2; no firm D call. This CDR3 spans 14 amino acids. Germline V lookup: CDR1 MDHEN, CDR2 SYDVKM. V was clipped by 6 bases and J by 4 bases, with 12 bases between them. This chain's CDR3 is CASSRPSGTGELFF. The CDR3 region has the DNA TGTGCCAGCAGCCGACCCTCGGGCACCGGGGAGCTGTTTTTT.

This chain links TRBV3-1 (or the pseudogene TRBV3-2) with TRBJ2-1; TRBD2 matches 7 bases. The junction had 9 bases not matched to a gene; V was cut back by 0 bases and J by 7 bases. This CDR3 is 16 amino acids long. CDR1 and CDR2 (germline): LGHDT, YNNKEL (reference sequence). The CDR3 DNA is TGTGCCAGCAGCCAAGATGGGGGGAGGGGACGTAATGAGCAGTTCTTC. Its protein is CASSQDGGRGRNEQFF.

The rearrangement uses TRBV5-1 and TRBJ1-4; 11 bases are shared with TRBD1. Germline lookup yields CDR1 SGHRS and CDR2 YFSETQ. J lost 7 bases, V lost 7 bases, and 6 bases had no gene match. The CDR3 has 14 residues. Written as DNA, the CDR3 is TGCGCCAGCCGGACAGGGGGCTTGAGTGAAAAACTGTTTTTT. Amino acids: CASRTGGLSEKLFF.

V is TRBV9 and J is TRBJ1-1, with a weak D call TRBD1 (6 bases). Germline loops: CDR1 SGDLS, CDR2 YYNGEE. There are 15 residues in the CDR3. The V gene lost 0 bases and the J gene lost 5 bases, with 14 bases spanning the gap. Here the CDR3 DNA reads TGTGCCAGCAGCGTAGGGAGGACAGATTGGACTGAAGCTTTCTTT. Translating gives CASSVGRTDWTEAFF. The entire variable domain, with the rest obtained from reference TRBV9 and TRBJ1-1, is as follows: DSGVTQTPKHLITATGQRVTLRCSPRSGDLSVYWYQQSLDQGLQFLIQYYNGEERAKGNILERFSAQQFPDLHSELNLSSLELGDSALYFCASSVGRTDWTEAFFGQGTRLTVV.

V is TRBV12-3 or TRBV12-4 and J is TRBJ2-5; a weak D match, TRBD2 (7 bases). This CDR3 has 13 residues. V was clipped by 7 bases and J by 5 bases, with 14 bases between them. The CDR3 coding sequence is TGTGCCAGCACCATTCGGGGGGCTGAGACCCAGTACTTC. Protein sequence: CASTIRGAETQYF.

The V and J genes are TRBV9 and TRBJ2-2; 10 bases fit TRBD1. With 4 bases clipped from V and 1 base from J, the junction kept 22 bases outside the gene matches. The CDR3 is 22 amino acids. Germline V gene lookup returns CDR1 SGDLS and CDR2 YYNGEE. The CDR3 nucleotides read TGTGCCAGCAGCCCACCGGCGGGACAGGGGACATACGACGAATTGAACACCGGGGAGCTGTTTTTT. Encoded protein: CASSPPAGQGTYDELNTGELFF. Together with reference TRBV9 and TRBJ2-2, the CDR3 gives the full variable domain: DSGVTQTPKHLITATGQRVTLRCSPRSGDLSVYWYQQSLDQGLQFLIQYYNGEERAKGNILERFSAQQFPDLHSELNLSSLELGDSALYFCASSPPAGQGTYDELNTGELFFGEGSRLTVL.

The chain carries TRBV6-2 or TRBV6-3 and TRBJ2-1; D unclear. The CDR3 spans 15 residues. Germline V gives CDR1 MNHEY, CDR2 SVGEGT. Trimming removed 3 bases at V and 0 bases at J, with 9 bases between. The CDR3 is CASSYSHNSYNEQFF. The CDR3 DNA is TGTGCCAGCAGTTATAGTCATAACTCCTACAATGAGCAGTTCTTC.

The rearrangement uses TRBV6-5 and TRBJ1-1, with D perhaps matching TRBD1 (6 bases). The length of the CDR3 is 15 residues. With 6 bases removed from V and 1 base from J, the gap between germline ends came to 15 bases. The germline V gene has CDR1 MNHEY and CDR2 SVGAGI. CDR3 DNA: TGTGCCAGCAGACTCCTTACAGGGCCGAACACTGAAGCTTTCTTT. This codes for CASRLLTGPNTEAFF.

The chain uses TRBV6-5 and TRBJ1-5; 7 nucleotides line up with TRBD1. The germline V gene encodes CDR1 MNHEY and CDR2 SVGAGI. CDR3 length: 15 residues. V was pared by 2 bases and J by 1 base, with 2 bases of the junction left unmatched. The CDR3 sequence is CASSYPTGSNQPQHF. The CDR3 nucleotides read TGTGCCAGCAGTTACCCGACAGGGAGCAATCAGCCCCAGCATTTT.

The chain recombines TRBV12-5 with TRBJ1-1; the D is unclear. V lost 3 bases to trimming and J lost 1 base, with 6 bases between them. Germline lookup yields CDR1 LGHNT and CDR2 FRNRAP. This CDR3 contains 13 residues. CDR3 in DNA: TGTGCTAGTGGTTTCGGTGGGAACACTGAAGCTTTCTTT. It specifies CASGFGGNTEAFF.

This rearrangement joins TRBV30 to TRBJ2-7; the match to TRBD2 covers 8 bases. The germline V gene has CDR1 GTSNPN and CDR2 SVGIG (reference sequence). J lost 3 bases, V lost 2 bases, and 12 bases had no gene match. The CDR3 has 16 amino acids. The CDR3 DNA sequence: TGTGCCTGGAGTTCCGAAGGGAGGCGGGAGGTCTACGAGCAGTACTTC. This encodes CAWSSEGRREVYEQYF.

On this clone: This sample also contains other DNA sequences that code for the same CDR3. The gene calls are TRBV29-1 and TRBJ2-1; 9 positions match TRBD2. The trim removed 4 bases at V and 0 bases at J, leaving 1 base unmatched. Germline V lookup: CDR1 SQVTM, CDR2 ANQGSEA. The CDR3 sequence is 14 residues long. The CDR3 reads CSVVSGSSYNEQFF. The CDR3 region has the DNA TGCAGCGTTGTTAGCGGGAGCTCCTACAATGAGCAGTTCTTC.

The rearrangement links TRBV12-3 or TRBV12-4 to TRBJ1-1, with D uncertain. V was shortened by 3 bases and J by 6 bases, with 11 bases between the two germline ends. CDR3 length: 13 amino acids. In DNA form, the CDR3 reads TGTGCCAGCAGTTTCCTGAGGCGATCTGAAGCTTTCTTT. It codes for CASSFLRRSEAFF.

This chain joins TRBV30 and TRBJ1-4; D remains ambiguous. Between the trimmed V and J ends, which lost 0 bases and 4 bases, there was a span of 9 bases. CDR3 length: 14 amino acids. The germline gives CDR1 GTSNPN, CDR2 SVGIG (reference sequence). The DNA of the CDR3 is TGTGCCTGGAGTGTACAATTCTTTAATGAAAAACTGTTTTTT. Translating it yields CAWSVQFFNEKLFF.